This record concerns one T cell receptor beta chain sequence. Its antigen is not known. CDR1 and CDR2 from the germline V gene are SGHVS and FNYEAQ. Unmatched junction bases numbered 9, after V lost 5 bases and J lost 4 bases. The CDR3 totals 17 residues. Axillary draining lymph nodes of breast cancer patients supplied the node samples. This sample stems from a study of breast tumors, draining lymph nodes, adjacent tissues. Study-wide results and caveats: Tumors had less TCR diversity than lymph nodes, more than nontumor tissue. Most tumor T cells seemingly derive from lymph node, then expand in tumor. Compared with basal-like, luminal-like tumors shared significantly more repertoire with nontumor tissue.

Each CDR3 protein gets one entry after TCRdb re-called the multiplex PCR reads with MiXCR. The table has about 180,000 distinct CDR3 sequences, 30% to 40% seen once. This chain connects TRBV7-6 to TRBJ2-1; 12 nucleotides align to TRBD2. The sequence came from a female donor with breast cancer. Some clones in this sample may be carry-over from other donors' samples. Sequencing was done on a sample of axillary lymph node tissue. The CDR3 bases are TGTGCCAGCAGCCGCAGTGAGACTAGCGGGGGTTACAATGAGCAGTTCTTC. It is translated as CASSRSETSGGYNEQFF.